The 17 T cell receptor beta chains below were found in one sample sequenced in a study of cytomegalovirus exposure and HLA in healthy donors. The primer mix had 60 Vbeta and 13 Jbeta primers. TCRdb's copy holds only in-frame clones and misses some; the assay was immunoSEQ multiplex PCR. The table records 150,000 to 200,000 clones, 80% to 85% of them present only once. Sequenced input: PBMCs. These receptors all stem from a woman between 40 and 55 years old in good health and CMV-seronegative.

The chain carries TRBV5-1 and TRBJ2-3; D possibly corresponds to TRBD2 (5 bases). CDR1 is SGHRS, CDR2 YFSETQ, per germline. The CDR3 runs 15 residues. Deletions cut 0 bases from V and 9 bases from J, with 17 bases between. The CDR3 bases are TGCGCCAGCAGCTTGGCGGGCGGAAGGGAGCACACGCAGTATTTT. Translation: CASSLAGGREHTQYF. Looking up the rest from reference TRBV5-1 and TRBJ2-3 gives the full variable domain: KAGVTQTPRYLIKTRGQQVTLSCSPISGHRSVSWYQQTPGQGLQFLFEYFSETQRNKGNFPGRFSGRQFSNSRSEMNVSTLELGDSALYLCASSLAGGREHTQYFGPGTRLTVL.

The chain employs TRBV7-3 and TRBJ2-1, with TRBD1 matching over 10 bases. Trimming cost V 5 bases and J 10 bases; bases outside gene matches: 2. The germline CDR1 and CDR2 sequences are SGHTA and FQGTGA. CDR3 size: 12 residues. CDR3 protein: CASSQTGGEQFF. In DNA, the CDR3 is TGTGCCAGCAGCCAGACAGGGGGCGAGCAGTTCTTC.

The CDR3 nucleotides read TGTGCCAGTAGTCGGGACAGCCAATATAGCAATCAGCCCCAGCATTTT. It is translated as CASSRDSQYSNQPQHF. This sequence joins TRBV19 and TRBJ1-5; 7 positions match TRBD1. The CDR3 runs 16 residues. V shed 5 bases, J shed 0 bases, and the junction held 7 bases outside the gene matches. Germline CDR1 is LNHDA and CDR2 is SQIVND (reference sequence).

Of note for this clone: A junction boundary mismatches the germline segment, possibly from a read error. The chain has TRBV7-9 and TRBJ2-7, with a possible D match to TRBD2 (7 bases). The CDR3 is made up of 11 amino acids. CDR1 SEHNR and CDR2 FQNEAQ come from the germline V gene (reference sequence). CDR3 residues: CSSRRGGEQYF. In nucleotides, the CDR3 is TGTTCCAGCAGGAGGGGGGGCGAGCAGTACTTC.

CDR3 sequence: CASSLLSGEYGYTF. CDR3 DNA sequence: TGTGCCAGCAGCTTACTCTCAGGGGAGTATGGCTACACCTTC. The chain carries TRBV11-3 and TRBJ1-2; possible D gene TRBD1, 6 bases. Between the trimmed V and J ends, which lost 2 bases and 5 bases, there was a span of 12 bases. Germline CDR1 SGHNT, CDR2 YENEEA. The CDR3 has 14 residues.

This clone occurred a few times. CDR3 in amino acids: CASSEPNLDSPTQYF. Written as DNA, the CDR3 is TGTGCCAGCAGTGAACCTAACCTAGACTCCCCGACCCAGTACTTC. J is TRBJ2-5 and V is TRBV25-1, with D unresolved. The CDR3 is 15 amino acids. The V and J ends lost 2 bases and 7 bases respectively, with 17 bases between them. Germline CDR1 reads MGHDK; CDR2 reads SYGVNS.

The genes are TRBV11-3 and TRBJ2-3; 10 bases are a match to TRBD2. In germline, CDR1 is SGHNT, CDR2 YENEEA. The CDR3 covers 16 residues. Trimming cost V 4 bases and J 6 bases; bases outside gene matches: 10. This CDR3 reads CASSWMLAGETDTQYF. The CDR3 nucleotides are TGTGCCAGCAGCTGGATGCTAGCGGGAGAAACGGATACGCAGTATTTT.

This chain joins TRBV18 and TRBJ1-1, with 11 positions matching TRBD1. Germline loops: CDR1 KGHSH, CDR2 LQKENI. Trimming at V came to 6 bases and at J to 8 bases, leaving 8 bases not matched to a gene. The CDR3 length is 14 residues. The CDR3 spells CASSSGTGGLEAFF. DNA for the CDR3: TGTGCCAGCTCCTCCGGGACAGGGGGATTAGAAGCTTTCTTT.

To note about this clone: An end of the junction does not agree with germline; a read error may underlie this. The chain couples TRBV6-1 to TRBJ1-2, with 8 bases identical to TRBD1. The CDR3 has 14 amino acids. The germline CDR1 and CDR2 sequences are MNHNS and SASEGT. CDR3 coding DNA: TGTGCCAGCAGTGAAACCCGGGACAGGCCTCCGAGAGCCTTC. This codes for CASSETRDRPPRAF.

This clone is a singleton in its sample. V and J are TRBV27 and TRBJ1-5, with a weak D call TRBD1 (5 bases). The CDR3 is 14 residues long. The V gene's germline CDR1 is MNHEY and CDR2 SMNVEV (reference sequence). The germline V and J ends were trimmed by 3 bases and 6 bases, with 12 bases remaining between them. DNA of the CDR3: TGTGCCAGCAGTTTCGACGGGGGACTTCAGCCCCAGCATTTT. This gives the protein CASSFDGGLQPQHF.

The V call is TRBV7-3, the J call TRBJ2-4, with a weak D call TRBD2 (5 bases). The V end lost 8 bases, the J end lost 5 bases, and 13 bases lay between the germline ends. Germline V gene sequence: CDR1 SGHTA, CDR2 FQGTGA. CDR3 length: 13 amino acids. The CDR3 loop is CASRAEVQNIQYF. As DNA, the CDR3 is TGTGCCAGCCGAGCGGAGGTTCAAAACATTCAGTACTTC.

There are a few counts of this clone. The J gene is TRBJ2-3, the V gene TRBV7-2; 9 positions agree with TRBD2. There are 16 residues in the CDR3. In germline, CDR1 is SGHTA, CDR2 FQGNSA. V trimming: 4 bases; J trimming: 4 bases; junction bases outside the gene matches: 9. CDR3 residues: CASSYLSGSPADTQYF. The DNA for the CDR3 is TGTGCCAGCAGCTATCTTAGCGGGAGCCCCGCAGATACGCAGTATTTT.

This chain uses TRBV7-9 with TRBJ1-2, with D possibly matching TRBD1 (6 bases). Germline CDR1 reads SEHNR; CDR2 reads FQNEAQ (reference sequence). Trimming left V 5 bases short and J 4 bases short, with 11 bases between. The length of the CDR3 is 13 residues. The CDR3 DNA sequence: TGTGCCAGCAGCCTTGGACAGCTCTATGGCTACACCTTC. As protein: CASSLGQLYGYTF.

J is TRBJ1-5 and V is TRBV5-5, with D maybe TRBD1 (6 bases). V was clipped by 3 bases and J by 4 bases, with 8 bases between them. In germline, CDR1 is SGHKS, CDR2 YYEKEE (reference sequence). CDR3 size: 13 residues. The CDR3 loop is CASSSQGNQPQHF. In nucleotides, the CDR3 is TGTGCCAGCAGCTCACAGGGAAATCAGCCCCAGCATTTT.

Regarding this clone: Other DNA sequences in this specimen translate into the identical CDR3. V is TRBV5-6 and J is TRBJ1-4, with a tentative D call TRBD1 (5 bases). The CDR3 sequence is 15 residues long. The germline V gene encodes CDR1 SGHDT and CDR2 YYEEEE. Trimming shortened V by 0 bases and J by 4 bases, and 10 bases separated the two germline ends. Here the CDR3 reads CASSLGQGRNEKLFF. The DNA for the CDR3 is TGTGCCAGCAGCTTGGGGCAGGGCCGTAATGAAAAACTGTTTTTT.

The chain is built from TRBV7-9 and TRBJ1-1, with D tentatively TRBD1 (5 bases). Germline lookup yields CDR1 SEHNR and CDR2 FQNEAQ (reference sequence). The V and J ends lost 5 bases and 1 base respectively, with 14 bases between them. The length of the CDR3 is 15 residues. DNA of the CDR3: TGTGCCAGCAGCCCGCTTTTAGGGGAGAACACTGAAGCTTTCTTT. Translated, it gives CASSPLLGENTEAFF.

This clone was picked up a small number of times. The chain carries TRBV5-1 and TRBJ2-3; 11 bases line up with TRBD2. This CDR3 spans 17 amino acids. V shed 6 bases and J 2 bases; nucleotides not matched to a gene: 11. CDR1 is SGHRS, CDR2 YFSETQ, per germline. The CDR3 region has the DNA TGCGCCAGCAACCTGGGAGAACTAGCGGGAGTCACAGATACGCAGTATTTT. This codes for CASNLGELAGVTDTQYF.